The source of this TCR beta chain is a study of Ad26.COV2.S vaccination and SARS-CoV-2 variants. Study-wide findings and caveats: Vaccinated individuals (as opposed to placebo recipients) had higher spike-specific TCR breadth. CD8+ and CD4+ T cells specific for spike reportedly responded with substantial breadth after vaccination. Researchers cautioned that TCR breadth and depth analyses may have underestimated total T cell responses. Whether participants received vaccine or placebo, their non-spike TCR breadth was similar.

Assay used: immunoSEQ multiplex PCR; TCRdb lists only in-frame clones, some missing. The sample holds 97,000 or so clones, 80% seen once. Concerning this clone itself: Antigen: not known.

There are 16 residues in the CDR3. Germline values: CDR1 SGHNT, CDR2 YYREEE (reference sequence). The junction had 13 bases not matched to a gene; V was cut back by 4 bases and J by 7 bases. The clonotype was recovered from a human donor who had recovered from COVID-19. This rearrangement joins TRBV5-4 to TRBJ2-1; TRBD2 matches 8 bases. Sequencing used peripheral blood, obtained after recovery from COVID-19. In DNA, the CDR3 is TGTGCCAGCAGCCCCGCCGGGGGGGTGGGAATGAATGAGCAGTTCTTC. Translation: CASSPAGGVGMNEQFF.